Presented here are 10 T cell receptor beta chains from one specimen sequenced in a study of CD8+CD57+ T cells in acquired aplastic anemia. All sequencing subjects had displayed CD8+CD57+ cell expansion on flow cytometry. TCR beta VDJ and CDR3 profiling used genomic DNA as template. One entry per CDR3 protein results from TCRdb running MiXCR on the reads. Of 250,000 to 300,000 distinct CDR3 sequences in the sample, roughly 61% were seen once. The specimen was sorted CD4+, CD8+, or CD8+CD57+ T cells (not recorded which) from PBMCs. The receptors derive from a human donor with aplastic anemia.

This clonotype was seen more than once but under ten times. The CDR3 DNA reads as TGCGCCAGCATGACGGACAATGAGCAGTTCTTC. Translated: CASMTDNEQFF. The genes are TRBV5-1 and TRBJ2-1; D is unclear. The V end was cut by 6 bases, the J end by 5 bases, with 6 bases between. CDR1 is SGHRS, CDR2 YFSETQ, per germline. This CDR3 region has 11 residues.

The chain employs TRBV7-3 and TRBJ2-2, with TRBD2 matching over 16 bases. Germline CDR1 reads SGHTA; CDR2 reads FQGTGA. V was clipped by 5 bases and J by 7 bases; unmatched bases: 7. The CDR3 contains 17 residues. The CDR3 spells CASSMGTSGRALGELFF. CDR3 DNA sequence: TGTGCCAGCAGCATGGGGACTAGCGGGAGGGCCCTCGGGGAGCTGTTTTTT.

This clonotype was seen only a few times. The rearrangement joins TRBV24-1 to TRBJ2-1; 8 positions agree with TRBD2. The CDR3 is made up of 14 amino acids. Germline V gives CDR1 KGHDR, CDR2 SFDVKD. Trimming took 4 bases from V and 9 from J; bases not matched to a gene: 7. The CDR3 here is CATSDDGRAREQFF. The CDR3 DNA follows: TGTGCCACCAGTGACGACGGGAGGGCTCGTGAGCAGTTCTTC.

A remark on this clonotype: A read error may explain this, as a much larger clone is one base away. J is TRBJ2-7 and V is TRBV10-1; 7 positions match TRBD2. Germline V gives CDR1 WNHNN, CDR2 SYGVQD (reference sequence). The CDR3 has 13 residues. The DNA of the CDR3 is TGTGCCTGCAGGGCCGAGGGACTATACGAGCAGTACTTC. Its translation: CACRAEGLYEQYF.

The table lists this clonotype with a count of one. The rearrangement joins TRBV9 to TRBJ2-7; 7 positions match TRBD1. V was pared by 4 bases and J by 3 bases, with 10 bases of the junction left unmatched. Germline loops: CDR1 SGDLS, CDR2 YYNGEE. The CDR3 is 15 residues long. The CDR3 is CASSPLSGTDYEQYF. The CDR3 nucleotides read TGTGCCAGCAGCCCACTTTCCGGGACAGACTACGAGCAGTACTTC.

In its sample, this clonotype was seen many times. The chain recombines TRBV10-3 with TRBJ1-2; possible D gene TRBD1, 5 bases. This CDR3 has 13 amino acids. Germline values: CDR1 ENHRY, CDR2 SYGVKD. Trimming removed 6 bases from V and 2 bases from J, with 10 bases in between. The CDR3 loop is CAIRTQENYGYTF. The CDR3 DNA follows: TGTGCCATCAGAACACAGGAAAACTATGGCTACACCTTC.

The rearrangement uses TRBV7-9 and TRBJ2-7; D call uncertain. CDR1 is SEHNR and CDR2 is FQNEAQ in the germline V gene (reference sequence). The CDR3 covers 12 residues. V was shortened by 5 bases and J by 3 bases, with 8 bases between the two germline ends. The CDR3 sequence: CASSRSYYEQYF. The CDR3 coding sequence is TGTGCCAGCAGCCGGAGTTACTACGAGCAGTACTTC.

This clonotype was detected only a few times. V usage is TRBV7-2 and J usage is TRBJ1-2; D ambiguous. Germline CDR1 and CDR2: SGHTA and FQGNSA. Trimming took off 5 bases at V and 4 bases at J, with 11 bases between the two ends. The CDR3 totals 13 residues. DNA for the CDR3: TGTGCCAGCAGCCCCTCCACCGTCTATGGCTACACCTTC. Translating it yields CASSPSTVYGYTF.

This clonotype was seen once. This chain links TRBV24-1 with TRBJ2-1; no clear D. This CDR3 spans 16 amino acids. Trimming cost V 5 bases and J 4 bases, with 17 bases left between them. Germline V gives CDR1 KGHDR, CDR2 SFDVKD. CDR3 DNA sequence: TGTGCCACCAGTGGCCAACTTCTGCCCGGGTACAATGAGCAGTTCTTC. Protein: CATSGQLLPGYNEQFF.

The chain is built from TRBV12-3 or TRBV12-4 and TRBJ1-5, with D unresolved. This CDR3 contains 14 residues. The V and J ends lost 4 bases and 2 bases respectively, with 9 bases between them. The CDR3 DNA sequence: TGTGCCAGCAGTTACGAAACAGGCAATCAGCCCCAGCATTTT. Its protein is CASSYETGNQPQHF.